A single sample is the source of the 16 T cell receptor beta chains below, sequenced in a study of metastatic and nonmetastatic thyroid tumors. There were no patients who had received any treatment before thyroid surgery. Through MiXCR, TCRdb re-clonotyped the PCR reads. The table has roughly 5,100 clones, 20% to 25% seen once; the top ten hold around 22%. Sequences were obtained from tumor tissue. The receptors come from a male donor with papillary thyroid cancer or a benign thyroid nodule (not recorded which). Some clones in this sample may be carry-over from other donors' samples.

The gene calls are TRBV12-3 or TRBV12-4 and TRBJ1-2; D gene unclear. Trimming removed 2 bases at V and 2 bases at J, with 6 bases between. This CDR3 comprises 13 residues. In nucleotides, the CDR3 is TGTGCCAGCAGTTTAAGCCCAAACTATGGCTACACCTTC. This codes for CASSLSPNYGYTF.

V is TRBV7-2 and J is TRBJ2-1; 7 nucleotides agree with TRBD2. Trimming removed 8 bases from V and 7 bases from J; junction bases left unmatched: 8. Germline lookup yields CDR1 SGHTA and CDR2 FQGNSA. This CDR3 has 13 residues. The CDR3: CASEREGGNEQFF. The CDR3 DNA sequence: TGTGCCAGCGAGAGGGAGGGAGGGAATGAGCAGTTCTTC.

In this sample, this clone turned up a few times. The chain links TRBV19 to TRBJ1-5, with D perhaps TRBD1 (5 bases). V lost 5 bases, J lost 4 bases, and 6 bases lay in between. CDR3 size: 12 residues. Germline V gives CDR1 LNHDA, CDR2 SQIVND (reference sequence). CDR3: CASSHRNQPQHF. The CDR3 nucleotides read TGTGCCAGTAGTCACAGGAATCAGCCCCAGCATTTT.

J is TRBJ2-3 and V is TRBV9, with D hard to call. Germline V gene sequence: CDR1 SGDLS, CDR2 YYNGEE. The V and J ends lost 0 bases and 2 bases respectively, with 7 bases between them. The CDR3 has 14 amino acids. CDR3 sequence reads: CASSVEDITDTQYF. CDR3 coding DNA: TGTGCCAGCAGCGTAGAAGACATCACAGATACGCAGTATTTT.

This clone appeared a few times. The junction does not match germline at one end; this may be a read error. This rearrangement joins TRBV24-1 to TRBJ2-2; weak D call: TRBD2 (6 bases). The CDR3 extends over 14 amino acids. CDR1 and CDR2 (germline): KGHDR, SFDVKD. CDR3 sequence (DNA): TGTGCCGCCAGTGATTTGGGGGAGGACGGGGAGCTGTTTTTT. Translation gives CAASDLGEDGELFF.

This chain uses TRBV27 with TRBJ2-2; no clear D gene. Germline CDR1 MNHEY, CDR2 SMNVEV (reference sequence). The CDR3 contains 11 residues. V lost 6 bases and J 4 bases, leaving 3 bases between the germline ends. The CDR3 DNA reads as TGTGCCAGCAGATTCACCGGGGAGCTGTTTTTT. It codes for CASRFTGELFF.

This clone came up a few times. The chain is built from TRBV9 and TRBJ2-4; D ambiguous. The CDR3 consists of 17 residues. Trimming removed 0 bases from V and 0 bases from J, with 13 bases in between. The germline gives CDR1 SGDLS, CDR2 YYNGEE. CDR3 residues: CASSVEDDTLAKNIQYF. The CDR3 DNA follows: TGTGCCAGCAGCGTAGAGGACGACACTCTAGCCAAAAACATTCAGTACTTC.

This clone was recorded many times. Other DNA sequences from this sample encode an identical CDR3 as well. The chain uses TRBV7-8 and TRBJ1-5, with a possible D match to TRBD1 (6 bases). CDR1 and CDR2 from the germline V gene are SGHVS and FQNEAQ. The CDR3 is 15 amino acids. The germline V and J ends were trimmed by 5 bases and 3 bases, with 14 bases remaining between them. CDR3 coding DNA: TGTGCCAGCAGCGCGGACAGCTTTGTCAATCAGCCCCAGCATTTT. This gives the protein CASSADSFVNQPQHF.

This chain links TRBV19 with TRBJ1-2; 9 bases match TRBD1. J lost 5 bases, V lost 6 bases, and 7 bases had no gene match. Per the germline V gene, CDR1 is LNHDA and CDR2 is SQIVND (reference sequence). This CDR3 comprises 14 residues. In DNA form, the CDR3 reads TGTGCCAGTAGCCCCCGGACAGGGGAGTATGGCTACACCTTC. This encodes CASSPRTGEYGYTF. The entire variable domain, with the rest obtained from reference TRBV19 and TRBJ1-2, is as follows: DGGITQSPKYLFRKEGQNVTLSCEQNLNHDAMYWYRQDPGQGLRLIYYSQIVNDFQKGDIAEGYSVSREKKESFPLTVTSAQKNPTAFYLCASSPRTGEYGYTFGSGTRLTVV.

This clone has ten or more counts. The chain uses TRBV30 and TRBJ1-5; D unclear. The CDR3 contains 13 residues. V was clipped by 6 bases and J by 0 bases, with 9 bases between them. In germline, CDR1 is GTSNPN, CDR2 SVGIG (reference sequence). The CDR3 protein is CACTDRSNQPQHF. The CDR3 region has the DNA TGTGCCTGTACCGACCGTAGCAATCAGCCCCAGCATTTT.

In its sample, this clone was seen a few times. The V gene is TRBV12-3 or TRBV12-4, the J gene TRBJ2-2, with 8 bases matching TRBD2. This CDR3 has 13 amino acids. The V and J ends lost 8 bases and 7 bases, in that order; junction bases with no gene match: 6. CDR3 loop: CASGRTSHGELFF. For the CDR3, the DNA is TGTGCCAGCGGTCGGACTAGCCACGGGGAGCTGTTTTTT.

This clone was counted a few times. The chain uses TRBV28 and TRBJ2-1, with TRBD1 identical over 10 bases. CDR1 and CDR2 from the germline V gene are MDHEN and SYDVKM. V dropped 5 bases and J dropped 5; count of bases not matched to a gene: 6. CDR3 length: 15 residues. CDR3 coding DNA: TGTGCCAGCAGTCGACAGGGGGCATGGAACAATGAGCAGTTCTTC. Translating it yields CASSRQGAWNNEQFF.

This clone has ten or more counts. Other DNA sequences of this sample code for an identical CDR3. The chain employs TRBV28 and TRBJ2-7; TRBD2 matches at 11 bases. J lost 3 bases, V lost 5 bases, and 3 bases had no gene match. This CDR3 has 14 amino acids. The germline V gene encodes CDR1 MDHEN and CDR2 SYDVKM. The CDR3 nucleotides read TGTGCCAGCAGTCCCGGGACTAGCGGCTACGAGCAGTACTTC. Amino acids: CASSPGTSGYEQYF.

The chain employs TRBV5-1 and TRBJ2-7; weak D call: TRBD1 (5 bases). This CDR3 is built from 15 residues. Germline CDR1 is SGHRS and CDR2 is YFSETQ. Trimming took 0 bases from V and 4 from J, leaving 14 bases between them. The CDR3 is CASSLGAGIWYEQYF. As DNA, the CDR3 is TGCGCCAGCAGCTTGGGGGCAGGGATTTGGTACGAGCAGTACTTC.

This clone was found a few times. The V gene is TRBV6-1, the J gene TRBJ2-5, with TRBD2 matching 12 bases. V gave up 9 bases and J gave up 5 bases; unmatched junction bases: 10. The CDR3 contains 15 residues. The germline V gene encodes CDR1 MNHNS and CDR2 SASEGT. The CDR3 protein is CASSSGRAGDETQYF. The CDR3 DNA reads TGTGCCAGTTCTAGCGGGAGGGCCGGGGATGAGACCCAGTACTTC.

This clone ranks as medium-sized. The chain carries TRBV6-1 and TRBJ2-3; TRBD1 agrees at 10 bases. Germline trimming cut 1 base from V and 6 bases from J; bases unmatched to any gene: 4. CDR1 MNHNS and CDR2 SASEGT come from the germline V gene. This CDR3 has 15 residues. CDR3 amino acids: CASSEGGDRGDTQYF. The CDR3 nucleotides are TGTGCCAGCAGTGAAGGAGGGGACAGGGGTGATACGCAGTATTTT.